A selection of T cell receptor beta chains follows, all from one sample in a study of cytomegalovirus exposure and HLA in healthy donors. TCRdb's copy holds only in-frame clones and misses some; the assay was immunoSEQ multiplex PCR. The sample consists of approximately 160,000 clones, 81% of them appearing once. The sample was PBMCs. The receptors come from a middle-aged man in good health and CMV-seropositive. CDR3s include the opening cysteine and the closing phenylalanine or tryptophan. A D gene is named only where the DNA matches it firmly. Clone sizes are given selectively: once, few, many, or a class where the clone is expanded.

clone_size: NA
v_call: TRBV14
j_call: TRBJ2-7
d_call: NA
cdr3_aa: CASSPGLRPYEQYF
cdr3_nt: TGTGCCAGCAGTCCGGGACTCCGACCCTACGAGCAGTACTTC

clone_size: NA
v_call: TRBV9
j_call: TRBJ1-1
d_call: TRBD1
cdr3_aa: CASSAPDRGLPQAFF
cdr3_nt: TGTGCCAGCAGCGCCCCCGACAGGGGGCTCCCCCAAGCTTTCTTT

clone_size: NA
v_call: TRBV19
j_call: TRBJ2-7
d_call: TRBD2
cdr3_aa: CASSGRAPGEQYF
cdr3_nt: TGTGCCAGTAGCGGGAGGGCCCCTGGCGAGCAGTACTTC

clone_size: NA
v_call: TRBV5-1
j_call: TRBJ2-1
d_call: TRBD2
cdr3_aa: CASSLASGVYNEQFF
cdr3_nt: TGCGCCAGCAGCTTGGCTAGCGGGGTATACAATGAGCAGTTCTTC

clone_size: NA
v_call: TRBV4-1
j_call: TRBJ2-5
d_call: TRBD2
cdr3_aa: CASSQGRGTSGYQETQYF
cdr3_nt: TGCGCCAGCAGCCAAGGCCGTGGGACTAGCGGATACCAAGAGACCCAGTACTTC

clone_size: NA
v_call: TRBV28
j_call: TRBJ2-5
d_call: NA
cdr3_aa: CASPGETQYF
cdr3_nt: TGTGCCAGTCCCGGGGAGACCCAGTACTTC

clone_size: NA
v_call: TRBV6-6
j_call: TRBJ2-2
d_call: NA
cdr3_aa: CASSVTSSGELFF
cdr3_nt: TGTGCCAGCAGTGTCACTAGCAGCGGGGAGCTGTTTTTT

clone_size: NA
v_call: TRBV28
j_call: TRBJ2-2
d_call: NA
cdr3_aa: CASSLVGLMTGELFF
cdr3_nt: TGTGCCAGCAGTTTGGTGGGGCTAATGACCGGGGAGCTGTTTTTT

clone_size: NA
v_call: TRBV11-2
j_call: TRBJ2-5
d_call: TRBD2
cdr3_aa: CASSFLAGGETQYF
cdr3_nt: TGTGCCAGCAGCTTTCTAGCGGGGGGTGAGACCCAGTACTTC

clone_size: NA
v_call: TRBV5-1
j_call: TRBJ1-2
d_call: NA
cdr3_aa: CASSFIPEDGYTF
cdr3_nt: TGCGCCAGCAGCTTTATCCCTGAGGATGGCTACACCTTC

clone_size: NA
v_call: TRBV9
j_call: TRBJ2-1
d_call: TRBD1
cdr3_aa: CASSKMTGDYDEQFF
cdr3_nt: TGTGCCAGCAGCAAAATGACAGGGGATTACGATGAGCAGTTCTTC

clone_size: medium-sized
v_call: TRBV6-5
j_call: TRBJ1-2
d_call: TRBD1
cdr3_aa: CASSQRQGYSYTF
cdr3_nt: TGTGCCAGCAGCCAGCGACAGGGGTACAGCTACACCTTC

clone_size: once
v_call: TRBV6-1
j_call: TRBJ2-7
d_call: NA
cdr3_aa: CASSAGLSYEQYF
cdr3_nt: TGTGCCAGCAGTGCGGGACTCTCCTACGAGCAGTACTTC

clone_size: NA
v_call: TRBV20-1
j_call: TRBJ2-3
d_call: NA
cdr3_aa: CSASSIDTQYF
cdr3_nt: TGCAGTGCTAGCTCTATAGATACGCAGTATTTT

clone_size: NA
v_call: TRBV5-1
j_call: TRBJ2-1
d_call: TRBD2
cdr3_aa: CASSLAGTDNEQFF
cdr3_nt: TGCGCCAGCAGCTTAGCGGGAACGGACAATGAGCAGTTCTTC

clone_size: once
v_call: TRBV14
j_call: TRBJ2-7
d_call: TRBD1
cdr3_aa: CASSQGGQGPLPYF
cdr3_nt: TGTGCCAGCAGCCAAGGGGGACAGGGTCCCCTGCCGTACTTC